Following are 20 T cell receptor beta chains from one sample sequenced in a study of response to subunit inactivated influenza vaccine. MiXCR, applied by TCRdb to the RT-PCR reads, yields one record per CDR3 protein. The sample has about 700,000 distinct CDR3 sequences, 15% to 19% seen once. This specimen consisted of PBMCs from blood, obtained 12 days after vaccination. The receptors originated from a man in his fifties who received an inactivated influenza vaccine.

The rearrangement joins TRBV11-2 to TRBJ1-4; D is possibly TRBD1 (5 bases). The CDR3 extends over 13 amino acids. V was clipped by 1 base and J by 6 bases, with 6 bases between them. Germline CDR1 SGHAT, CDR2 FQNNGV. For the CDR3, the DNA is TGTGCCAGCAGCTTAGTGGGGGATGAAAAACTGTTTTTT. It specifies CASSLVGDEKLFF.

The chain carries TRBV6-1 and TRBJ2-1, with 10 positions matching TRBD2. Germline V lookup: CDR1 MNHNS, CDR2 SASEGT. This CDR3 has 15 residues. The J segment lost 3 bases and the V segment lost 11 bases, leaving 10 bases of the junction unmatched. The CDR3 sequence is CAAHRAGGNYNEQFF. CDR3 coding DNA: TGTGCCGCCCACCGAGCGGGAGGGAACTACAATGAGCAGTTCTTC.

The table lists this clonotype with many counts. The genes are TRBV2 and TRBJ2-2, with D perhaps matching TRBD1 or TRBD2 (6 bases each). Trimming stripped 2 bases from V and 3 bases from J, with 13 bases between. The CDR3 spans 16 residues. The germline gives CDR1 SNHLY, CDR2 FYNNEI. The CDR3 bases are TGTGCCAGCAGTGAATTCTCAGGGGAGGACACCGGGGAGCTGTTTTTT. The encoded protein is CASSEFSGEDTGELFF. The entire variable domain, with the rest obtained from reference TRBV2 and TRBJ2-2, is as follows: EPEVTQTPSHQVTQMGQEVILRCVPISNHLYFYWYRQILGQKVEFLVSFYNNEISEKSEIFDDQFSVERPDGSNFTLKIRSTKLEDSAMYFCASSEFSGEDTGELFFGEGSRLTVL.

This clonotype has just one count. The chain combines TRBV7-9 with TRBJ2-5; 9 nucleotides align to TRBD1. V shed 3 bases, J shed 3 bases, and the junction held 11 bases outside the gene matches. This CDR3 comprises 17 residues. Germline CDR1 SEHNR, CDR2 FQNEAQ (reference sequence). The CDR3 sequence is CASSLTAGTGSEETQYF. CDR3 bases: TGTGCCAGCAGCTTGACCGCCGGGACAGGGAGCGAAGAGACCCAGTACTTC.

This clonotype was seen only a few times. In nucleotides, the CDR3 is TGTGCCAGCAGCGCCTGGACGGATACACCCTTAGGCTATGGCTACACCTTC. It codes for CASSAWTDTPLGYGYTF. The chain combines TRBV7-8 with TRBJ1-2; D not certain. The CDR3 runs to 17 residues. V shed 5 bases and J shed 4 bases, with 23 bases lying between them. From germline, CDR1 is SGHVS and CDR2 FQNEAQ.

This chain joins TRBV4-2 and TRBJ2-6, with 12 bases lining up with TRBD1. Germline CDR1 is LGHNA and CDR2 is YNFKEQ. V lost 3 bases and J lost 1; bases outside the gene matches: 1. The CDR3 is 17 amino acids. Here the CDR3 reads CASSQGQGASGANVLTF. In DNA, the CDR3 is TGTGCCAGCAGCCAGGGACAGGGGGCGTCTGGGGCCAACGTCCTGACTTTC.

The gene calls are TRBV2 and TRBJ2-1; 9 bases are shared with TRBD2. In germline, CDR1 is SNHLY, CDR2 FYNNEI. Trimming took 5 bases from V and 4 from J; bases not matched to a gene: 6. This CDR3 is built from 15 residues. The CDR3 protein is CASSTGTSRYNEQFF. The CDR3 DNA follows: TGTGCCAGCAGTACCGGGACTAGCCGTTACAATGAGCAGTTCTTC.

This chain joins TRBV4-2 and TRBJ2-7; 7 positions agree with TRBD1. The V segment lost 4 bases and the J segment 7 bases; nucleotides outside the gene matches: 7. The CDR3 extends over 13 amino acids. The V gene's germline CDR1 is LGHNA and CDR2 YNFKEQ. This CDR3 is CASSLDRPREQYF. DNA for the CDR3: TGTGCCAGCAGCCTGGACAGGCCGCGAGAGCAGTACTTC.

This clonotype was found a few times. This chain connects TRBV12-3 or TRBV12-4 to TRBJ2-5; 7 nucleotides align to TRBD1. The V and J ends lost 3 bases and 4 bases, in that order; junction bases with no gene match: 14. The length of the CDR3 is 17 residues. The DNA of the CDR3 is TGTGCCAGCAGTTTCGATTTCCGGCAGGGGGAGTCAGAGACCCAGTACTTC. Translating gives CASSFDFRQGESETQYF.

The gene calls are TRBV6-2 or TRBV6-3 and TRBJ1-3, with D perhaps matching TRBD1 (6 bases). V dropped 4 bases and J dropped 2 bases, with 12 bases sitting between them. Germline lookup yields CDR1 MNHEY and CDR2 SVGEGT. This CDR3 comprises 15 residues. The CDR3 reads CASSFPTGTGNTIYF. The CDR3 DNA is TGTGCCAGCAGTTTCCCGACAGGCACTGGAAACACCATATATTTT.

CDR3 sequence (DNA): TGTGCCAGCAGCTTGATATATGGGGATCAGCCCCAGCATTTT. This translates into CASSLIYGDQPQHF. The chain uses TRBV7-2 and TRBJ1-5; D is undetermined. Germline loops: CDR1 SGHTA, CDR2 FQGNSA. The CDR3 has 14 residues. V was pared by 3 bases and J by 5 bases, with 11 bases between.

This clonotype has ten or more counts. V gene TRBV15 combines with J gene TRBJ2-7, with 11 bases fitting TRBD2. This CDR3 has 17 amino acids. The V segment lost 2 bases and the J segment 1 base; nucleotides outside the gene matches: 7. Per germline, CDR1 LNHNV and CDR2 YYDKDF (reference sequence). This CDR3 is CATSRLAGGAESYEQYF. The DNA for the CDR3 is TGTGCCACCAGCAGACTAGCGGGGGGCGCTGAATCCTACGAGCAGTACTTC.

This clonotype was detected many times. This CDR3 reads CASSLFSTDQGAAFF. The CDR3 DNA sequence: TGCGCCAGCAGCCTCTTCTCTACGGACCAGGGCGCGGCTTTCTTT. V gene TRBV5-1 combines with J gene TRBJ1-1; possible D gene TRBD1, 5 bases. This CDR3 comprises 15 residues. The germline CDR1 and CDR2 sequences are SGHRS and YFSETQ. V was trimmed by 4 bases and J by 11 bases, leaving 24 bases between them. The entire variable domain, with the rest obtained from reference TRBV5-1 and TRBJ1-1, is as follows: KAGVTQTPRYLIKTRGQQVTLSCSPISGHRSVSWYQQTPGQGLQFLFEYFSETQRNKGNFPGRFSGRQFSNSRSEMNVSTLELGDSALYLCASSLFSTDQGAAFFGQGTRLTVV.

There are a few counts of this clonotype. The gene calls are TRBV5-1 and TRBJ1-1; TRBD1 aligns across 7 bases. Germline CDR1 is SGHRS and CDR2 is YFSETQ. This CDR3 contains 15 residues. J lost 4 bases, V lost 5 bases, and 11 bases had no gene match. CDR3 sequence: CASRIGLGQSTEAFF. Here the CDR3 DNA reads TGCGCCAGCAGGATAGGGTTGGGACAGAGCACTGAAGCTTTCTTT. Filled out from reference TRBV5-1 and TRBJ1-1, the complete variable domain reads KAGVTQTPRYLIKTRGQQVTLSCSPISGHRSVSWYQQTPGQGLQFLFEYFSETQRNKGNFPGRFSGRQFSNSRSEMNVSTLELGDSALYLCASRIGLGQSTEAFFGQGTRLTVV.

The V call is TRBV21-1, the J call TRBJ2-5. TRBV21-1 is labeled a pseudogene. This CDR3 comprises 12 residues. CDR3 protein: CARRLDGETQYF. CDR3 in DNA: TGTGCCAGACGACTGGACGGAGAGACCCAGTACTTC.

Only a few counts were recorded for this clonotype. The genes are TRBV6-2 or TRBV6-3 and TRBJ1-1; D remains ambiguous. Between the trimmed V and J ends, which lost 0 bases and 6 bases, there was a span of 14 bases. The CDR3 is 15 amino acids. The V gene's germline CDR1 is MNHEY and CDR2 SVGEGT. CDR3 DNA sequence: TGTGCCAGCAGTTACTCGTTCGACTCTGGGGCTGAAGCTTTCTTT. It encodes CASSYSFDSGAEAFF.

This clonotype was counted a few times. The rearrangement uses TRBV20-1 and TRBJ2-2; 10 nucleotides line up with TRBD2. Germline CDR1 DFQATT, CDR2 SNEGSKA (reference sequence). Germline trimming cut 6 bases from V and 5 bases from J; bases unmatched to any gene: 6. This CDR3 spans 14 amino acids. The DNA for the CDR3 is TGCAGTGCATTAGCGGGGGGCTGGACCGGGGAGCTGTTTTTT. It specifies CSALAGGWTGELFF.

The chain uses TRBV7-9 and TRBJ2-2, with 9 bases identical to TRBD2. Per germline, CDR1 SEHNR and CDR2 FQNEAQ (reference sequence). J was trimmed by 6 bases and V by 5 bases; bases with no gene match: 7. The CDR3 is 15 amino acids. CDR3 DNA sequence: TGTGCCAGCAGCCCGATACTAGCGGGTGCCGGGGAGCTGTTTTTT. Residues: CASSPILAGAGELFF.

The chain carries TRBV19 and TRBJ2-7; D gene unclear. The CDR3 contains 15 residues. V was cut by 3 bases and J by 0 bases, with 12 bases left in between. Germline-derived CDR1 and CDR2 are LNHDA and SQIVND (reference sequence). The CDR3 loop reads CASSIFPGSSYEQYF. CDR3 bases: TGTGCCAGTAGTATTTTTCCAGGAAGCTCCTACGAGCAGTACTTC.

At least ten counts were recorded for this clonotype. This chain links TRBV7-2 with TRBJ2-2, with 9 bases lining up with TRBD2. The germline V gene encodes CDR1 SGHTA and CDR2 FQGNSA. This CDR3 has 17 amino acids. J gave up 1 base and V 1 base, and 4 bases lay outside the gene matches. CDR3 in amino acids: CASSLVGLAWNTGELFF. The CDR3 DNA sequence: TGTGCCAGCAGCTTAGTGGGACTAGCCTGGAACACCGGGGAGCTGTTTTTT.